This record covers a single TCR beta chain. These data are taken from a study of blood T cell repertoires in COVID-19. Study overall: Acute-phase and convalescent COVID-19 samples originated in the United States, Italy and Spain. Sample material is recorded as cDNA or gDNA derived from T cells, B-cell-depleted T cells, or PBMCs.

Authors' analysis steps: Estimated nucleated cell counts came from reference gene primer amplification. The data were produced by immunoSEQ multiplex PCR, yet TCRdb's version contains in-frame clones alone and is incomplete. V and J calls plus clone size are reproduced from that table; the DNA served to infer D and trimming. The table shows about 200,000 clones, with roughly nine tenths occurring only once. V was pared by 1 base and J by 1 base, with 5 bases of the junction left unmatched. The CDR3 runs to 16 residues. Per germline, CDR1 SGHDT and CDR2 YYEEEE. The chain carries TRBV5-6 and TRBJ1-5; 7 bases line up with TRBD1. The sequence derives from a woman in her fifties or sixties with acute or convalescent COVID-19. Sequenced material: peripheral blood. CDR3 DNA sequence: TGTGCCAGCAGCTTGAGAGGGGGCAAGAGCAATCAGCCCCAGCATTTT. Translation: CASSLRGGKSNQPQHF.